These T cell receptor beta chains were read from a single sample in a study of T cell responses to AZD1222 COVID-19 vaccine. The repertoire was sequenced with immunoSEQ multiplex PCR; TCRdb's copy has only in-frame clones and lacks some. The sample has 130,000 or so clones; under 95% are singletons. This specimen was peripheral blood, taken on day 0 of AZD1222 vaccination. The receptors stem from an adult in good health. The CDR3 runs from the conserved cysteine through the conserved F or W. D genes are given only for firm matches. A clone size is listed for some rows: how often the clone was seen (once, few, many), or a class if it is expanded.

clone size	D gene	J gene	V gene	CDR3 protein	CDR3 DNA
-	TRBD1	TRBJ1-2	TRBV19	CASSIWTGSNYGYTF	TGTGCCAGTAGTATTTGGACAGGGTCTAACTATGGCTACACCTTC
once	-	TRBJ1-3	TRBV6-5	CASSPQGFGNTIYF	TGTGCCAGCAGTCCACAGGGTTTTGGAAACACCATATATTTT
-	-	TRBJ2-3	TRBV6-5	CASSWSQASTDTQYF	TGTGCCAGCAGTTGGTCCCAGGCCAGCACAGATACGCAGTATTTT
-	TRBD1	TRBJ2-3	TRBV5-1	CASSSGTGSDTQYF	TGCGCCAGCAGCTCCGGGACAGGGTCAGATACGCAGTATTTT
-	TRBD1	TRBJ2-2	TRBV14	CASSQTGDPTGELFF	TGTGCCAGCAGCCAAACAGGGGACCCCACCGGGGAGCTGTTTTTT
once	-	TRBJ1-1	TRBV18	CASSLGGNMNTEAFF	TGTGCCAGCTCACTTGGAGGGAATATGAACACTGAAGCTTTCTTT
once	TRBD1	TRBJ2-5	TRBV5-3	CAGFGTGVETQYF	TGTGCCGGTTTCGGGACAGGGGTTGAGACCCAGTACTTC
-	-	TRBJ1-1	TRBV6-5	CASSYAQTNTEAFF	TGTGCCAGCAGTTACGCACAGACGAACACTGAAGCTTTCTTT
-	TRBD1	TRBJ1-6	TRBV10-3	CAISVQGGNSPLHF	TGTGCCATCAGTGTACAGGGGGGAAATTCACCCCTCCACTTT
-	TRBD1	TRBJ1-2	TRBV5-8	CASTIQGADGYTF	TGTGCCAGCACCATCCAGGGGGCGGATGGCTACACCTTC
few	-	TRBJ1-1	TRBV18	CASSPDGQNTEAFF	TGTGCCAGCTCACCAGACGGGCAGAACACTGAAGCTTTCTTT
once	-	TRBJ1-3	TRBV19	CASTRLAGELGNTIYF	TGTGCCAGTACTCGCCTTGCGGGGGAGCTCGGAAACACCATATATTTT
-	-	TRBJ2-2	TRBV10-3	CAITPTRITGELFF	TGTGCCATCACCCCGACCCGGATAACCGGGGAGCTGTTTTTT
-	TRBD2	TRBJ2-2	TRBV10-3	CAIRGGPPNTGELFF	TGTGCCATCCGGGGGGGCCCACCGAACACCGGGGAGCTGTTTTTT
-	-	TRBJ2-7	TRBV6-5	CASGRPNYEQYF	TGTGCCAGCGGAAGGCCGAACTACGAGCAGTACTTC
-	TRBD1	TRBJ2-3	TRBV11-3	CASSPRGRPYTQYF	TGTGCCAGCAGCCCCAGGGGGCGACCGTATACGCAGTATTTT
-	-	TRBJ1-6	TRBV6-5	CASSPGISLHF	TGTGCCAGCAGCCCCGGGATCTCCCTCCACTTT
once	-	TRBJ2-2	TRBV18	CASSPDTGELFF	TGTGCCAGCTCACCGGACACCGGGGAGCTGTTTTTT
-	TRBD1	TRBJ2-5	TRBV5-4	CASSAPRDSRETQYF	TGTGCCAGCAGCGCCCCGAGGGACAGTCGGGAGACCCAGTACTTC
-	-	TRBJ1-2	TRBV5-6	CASSPGGWAYGYTF	TGTGCCAGCAGCCCGGGCGGGTGGGCCTATGGCTACACCTTC
-	TRBD2	TRBJ2-5	TRBV28	CASTGASGGQRETQYF	TGTGCCAGCACGGGGGCTAGCGGGGGTCAAAGGGAGACCCAGTACTTC
-	TRBD1	TRBJ2-3	TRBV7-2	CASSLGQGPTDTQYF	TGTGCCAGCAGCTTGGGACAGGGACCCACAGATACGCAGTATTTT
once	-	TRBJ1-5	TRBV5-1	CASSLGRGTQPQHF	TGCGCCAGCAGCTTGGGGAGGGGTACTCAGCCCCAGCATTTT
-	-	TRBJ2-1	TRBV7-2	CASSLAATVGGAYNEQFF	TGTGCCAGCAGCTTAGCGGCCACAGTAGGTGGGGCCTACAATGAGCAGTTCTTC
-	TRBD1	TRBJ2-5	TRBV5-4	CASSLGTGLRETQYF	TGTGCCAGCAGCTTGGGGACAGGCCTAAGGGAGACCCAGTACTTC
-	TRBD1	TRBJ1-1	TRBV27	CASSLTGANTEAFF	TGTGCCAGCAGCCTGACAGGGGCCAACACTGAAGCTTTCTTT
-	TRBD1	TRBJ1-1	TRBV18	CASSPGTGYGTEAFF	TGTGCCAGCTCACCAGGGACAGGGTACGGGACTGAAGCTTTCTTT